The following is a T cell receptor beta chain sequence with its context. V lost 4 bases and J lost 0; bases outside the gene matches: 8. Germline loops: CDR1 SGHRS, CDR2 YFSETQ. There are 17 residues in the CDR3. Measured with immunoSEQ multiplex PCR; TCRdb has only the in-frame clones, and not every one. Seen here are approximately 70,000 clones, approximately 89% observed once, and the top ten hold 4.7%. This entry belongs to a study of technical replicates of blood from several donors. This TCR derives from a human donor in good health. Some clones in this sample may be carry-over from other donors' samples. The sequenced sample consisted of PBMCs. The V and J genes are TRBV5-1 and TRBJ2-3, with 10 bases aligning to TRBD2. The CDR3 DNA follows: TGCGCCAGCAGCCCGCGCCCTAGCGGGAGCAGCACAGATACGCAGTATTTT. Translated, it gives CASSPRPSGSSTDTQYF.